The T cell receptor beta chain described here comes from a study of PD-1 blockade in mismatch repair-deficient tumors. Study information: Enrolled about 2012-2016, patients had progressing, pretreated mismatch repair-deficient cancers of around twelve types. Study-level points and caveats: After pembrolizumab, tumor-resident clones rose rapidly, then generally contracted before radiologic responses.

Points on this clone: No antigen is known for it.

Mismatch repair deficiency was confirmed in all patients, by PCR or immunohistochemistry. The germline V and J ends were trimmed by 0 bases and 2 bases, with 8 bases remaining between them. CDR3 length: 16 amino acids. Germline CDR1 and CDR2: MNHNS and SASEGT. Profiling relied on immunoSEQ multiplex PCR, and the TCRdb table lists in-frame clones only, not all of them. The sample contains 70,000 to 90,000 clones, roughly 80% of which appear only once. J is TRBJ2-6 and V is TRBV6-1; D not certain. The input for sequencing was peripheral blood, taken 44 weeks after starting pembrolizumab. The clonotype comes from an adult with mismatch repair-deficient cancer. The DNA for the CDR3 is TGTGCCAGCAGTGAAGCTATAGGGACTGGGGCCAACGTCCTGACTTTC. The encoded protein is CASSEAIGTGANVLTF.